The present entry profiles one T cell receptor (beta chain) with its context. Its antigen remains unknown. The CDR3 extends over 15 amino acids. Trimming took off 5 bases at V and 10 bases at J, with 18 bases between the two ends. The germline CDR1 and CDR2 sequences are MNHNS and SASEGT. These data originate in a study of cytomegalovirus exposure and HLA in healthy donors. In the PCR, 60 Vbeta and 13 Jbeta primers were used. Method: immunoSEQ multiplex PCR; TCRdb's copy keeps in-frame clones and lacks some. The repertoire includes roughly 180,000 clones, roughly 81% of them detected once, and around 5% sits in the top ten. Study-level points and caveats: A later analysis, which compared TCR beta chains of equal frequency, found the HLA-associated ones more clonally expanded. Whilst most TCR sequences proved rare, a subset of public TCRs occurred across many donors.

The sample taken for sequencing was PBMCs. This chain joins TRBV6-1 and TRBJ1-6, with D possibly TRBD1 on 6 matching bases. The receptor comes from a girl aged 10-17 years in good health and CMV-seropositive. As DNA, the CDR3 is TGTGCCAGCAGTACCGTGCAGGGGATAGGATCACCCCTCCACTTT. It translates to CASSTVQGIGSPLHF.